This T cell receptor (beta chain) was captured in a study of blood T cells in healthy people across ages (dated by TCRdb to 2014 to 2015). A note on the overall study: Template switching captured roughly one uniquely barcoded TCR beta cDNA molecule per two T cells in model experiments. To avoid experimental bias, donors of different ages were randomly spread across the sequencing lanes. Using the same blood draw, the study looked at two additional independent replicas of 1 million unique cDNA reads for two donors, one aged 18 to 30 and the other aged 80 or older. Using deep sequencing normalized with unique cDNA molecular identifiers, the study measured how TCR beta repertoire diversity changes with age. Four age groups were formed from the donors: young (average about 17 years), middle-aged (just under 40), aged (62) and long-lived (approximately 78).

Worth noting for this clonotype: Its binding antigen is unknown. No base quality values were provided; no much bigger clone lies one nucleotide off.

Findings and caveats that apply to the study as a whole: Compared with the aged group, the long-lived group had more naive CD4+ T cells, fewer expanded clones and increased TCR diversity, suggesting age selection. The CMV infection status of donors was not known, potentially confounding age-related changes in expanded clonotypes. As age increased, observed TCR beta diversity per million T cells dropped in a roughly linear way, and a significant reduction was already evident by age about 40. Conclusive comparison of naive and antigen-experienced compartments was prevented by the profiling of bulk unsorted PBMCs. Estimates of total diversity from one million sequenced T cells were regarded as lower bounds and underestimates. The percentage of naive T cells measured by flow cytometry correlated strongly with observed TCR beta diversity.

Based on the germline V gene, the CDR1 and CDR2 sequences are SGHTA and FQGTGA. From cysteine to phenylalanine, the CDR3 is 13 amino acids long. CDR3 DNA is the only sequence kept; it has 39 bases, read in frame from the first base. The trim is 1 base for V and 4 bases for J, with a gap of 5 bases between the germline ends. Donors were roughly 40 systemically healthy Caucasian individuals from Russia aged roughly 6 to 100 years. Each donor gave ten milliliters of peripheral blood, collected into EDTA-treated Vacutainer tubes. PBMCs were isolated by Ficoll-Paque density-gradient centrifugation, with at least 6.5 million obtained per sample. Trizol reagent was used to extract total RNA from PBMCs, with at least 5.5 micrograms per sample. For every donor, flow cytometry on a PBMC aliquot measured the percentage of naive CD45RAhigh/CD27high T cells. Library preparation was by 5' RACE. For sequencing, an Illumina HiSeq 2500 was employed. A second PCR of about 6 to 11 cycles was run with a J-beta primer mix and a sample-barcoded 5' primer. Each TCR beta cDNA molecule received a unique molecular identifier from a template-switch 5' adaptor carrying 12 random nucleotides. Each sample yielded at least 2.5 million CDR3-containing paired-end reads. The Mint cDNA synthesis kit, primed by a TRBC-specific oligonucleotide, was used to synthesize first-strand cDNA from all RNA. Following uracil-DNA glycosylase treatment, all cDNA underwent a first 18-cycle PCR with the universal primers M1SS and BC2_uni_R. Per the original workflow: Normalization of each sample was performed by random selection of 1 million high-quality reads, each carrying a distinct molecular identifier. Reads with shared molecular identifiers were discarded instead of being binned into consensus sequences. MiTCR, set to a Q25 quality threshold and the strictest error-elimination algorithm, was used for CDR3 identification, clonotype clustering and error correction. A nonparametric unseen species model with Euler transformation was used to estimate a lower bound on total TCR beta diversity. TCRdb passed the public sequencing reads through fastp at Q25 and MiXCR, retaining productive beta sequences. Each record represents a unique CDR3 protein, reported with the most common genes and DNA among its rows. TCRdb, not the authors, supplied the V and J calls. A total of some 1.5 million distinct CDR3 sequences appear in this sample, 25% to 30% of them only once. The top ten constitute roughly 8% of the sample.

The chain is made from TRBV7-3 and TRBJ1-5, with no reliable assignment of the D segment. Sequenced sample: blood. This sequence originates from a woman aged 25 to 39 in good health. The bases are TGTGCCAGCAGCTTAAACGCTAATCAGCCCCAGCATTTT. This sequence encodes CASSLNANQPQHF.